This TCR beta chain was recovered during a study of vaccination effects on CD4 cells after COVID-19. Overall study: IL-2 at around 9.8 IU/ml and peptides at around 9.6 ug/ml were added to cultured PBMC, around 2.2 million per well. Study-wide points: Convalescent patients in the study were few, and early post-infection timepoints were absent. Vaccine- and infection-induced clones showed marked clonal contraction late following vaccination.

Clones were sequenced by immunoSEQ multiplex PCR, and TCRdb holds only the in-frame ones, with some missing. The sample consists of tens of thousands of clones, 78% of them appearing once. With 3 bases clipped from V and 1 base from J, the junction kept 12 bases outside the gene matches. The CDR3 totals 18 residues. In germline, CDR1 is SGHNT, CDR2 YYREEE (reference sequence). As regards this clone: Its antigen is not identified.

Isolating CD4+ T cells followed around nine days of culture. Two-dose BNT162b2 or mRNA-1273 vaccination was given to participants. No vaccinee had earlier SARS-CoV-2 infection, and nucleocapsid antibodies were negative. Sample: CD4+ T cells from PBMCs cultured without peptide, taken after COVID-19 vaccination. This sequence originates from a human donor who received a COVID-19 vaccine. This chain uses TRBV5-4 with TRBJ2-4; 8 nucleotides agree with TRBD2. The CDR3 DNA reads TGTGCCAGCAGCTCGGGGGGGCCCGGTATCGGGGCCAAAAACATTCAGTACTTC. Protein product: CASSSGGPGIGAKNIQYF.